This T cell receptor beta chain came from a study of shared clonotypes between healthy human individuals. J lost 0 bases, V lost 4 bases, and 13 bases had no gene match. This CDR3 region has 19 residues. CDR1 and CDR2 (germline): SQVTM, ANQGSEA. Findings of the study overall: Generation probabilities were higher for clonotypes shared across all four sorted-subset donors than for unshared ones.

Some clones are missing from TCRdb's copy, which holds only in-frame ones; the method was immunoSEQ multiplex PCR. The sample records more than 2,000,000 clones, roughly 92% being singletons. Details on this clone: Its target is unknown.

The clonotype originates from a man aged 18 to 30 in good health. The genes are TRBV29-1 and TRBJ2-1, with 12 positions matching TRBD2. Sequenced: naive CD4+ T cells sorted from blood. Described subset: CD45RA+ positively selected. The CDR3 region is CSVGAGTSGGPSSYNEQFF. Here the CDR3 DNA reads TGCAGCGTTGGGGCCGGTACTAGCGGGGGGCCGAGCTCCTACAATGAGCAGTTCTTC.